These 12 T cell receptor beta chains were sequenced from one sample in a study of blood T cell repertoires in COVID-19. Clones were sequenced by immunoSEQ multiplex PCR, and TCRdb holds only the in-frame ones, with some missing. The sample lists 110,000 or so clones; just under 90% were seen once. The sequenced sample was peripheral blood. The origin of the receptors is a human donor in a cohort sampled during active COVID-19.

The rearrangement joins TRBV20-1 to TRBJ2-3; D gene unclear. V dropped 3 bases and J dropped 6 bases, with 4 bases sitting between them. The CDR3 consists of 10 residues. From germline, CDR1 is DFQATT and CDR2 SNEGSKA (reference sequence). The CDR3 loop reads CSASLDTQYF. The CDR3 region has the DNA TGCAGTGCTAGTCTGGATACGCAGTATTTT.

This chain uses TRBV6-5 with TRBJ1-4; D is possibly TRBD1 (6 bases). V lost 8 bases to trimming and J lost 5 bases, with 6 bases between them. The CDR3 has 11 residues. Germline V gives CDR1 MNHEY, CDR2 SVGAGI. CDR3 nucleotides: TGTGCCAGCGGACAGAATGAAAAACTGTTTTTT. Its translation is CASGQNEKLFF.

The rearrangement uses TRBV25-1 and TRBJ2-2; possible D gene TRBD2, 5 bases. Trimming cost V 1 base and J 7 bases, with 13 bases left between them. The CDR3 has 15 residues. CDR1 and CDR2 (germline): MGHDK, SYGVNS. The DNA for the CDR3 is TGTGCCAGCAGTGAATTGCCAGCGGAGGTCGGGGAGCTGTTTTTT. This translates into CASSELPAEVGELFF.

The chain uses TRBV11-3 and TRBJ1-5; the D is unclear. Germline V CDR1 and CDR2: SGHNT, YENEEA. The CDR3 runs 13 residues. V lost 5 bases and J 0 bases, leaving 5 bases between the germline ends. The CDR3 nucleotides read TGTGCCAGCAGCATAAATAGCAATCAGCCCCAGCATTTT. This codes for CASSINSNQPQHF.

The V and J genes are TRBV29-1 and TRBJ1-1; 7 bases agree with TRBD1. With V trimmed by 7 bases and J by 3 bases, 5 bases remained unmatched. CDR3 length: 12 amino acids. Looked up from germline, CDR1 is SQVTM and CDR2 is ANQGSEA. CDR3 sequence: CSARQGDTEAFF. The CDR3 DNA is TGCAGCGCCCGACAGGGAGACACTGAAGCTTTCTTT.

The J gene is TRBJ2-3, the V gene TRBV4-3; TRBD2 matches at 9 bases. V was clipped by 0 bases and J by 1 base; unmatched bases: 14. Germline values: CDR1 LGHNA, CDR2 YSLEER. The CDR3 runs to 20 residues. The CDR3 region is CASSQEFVGSGSFGTDTQYF. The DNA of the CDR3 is TGCGCCAGCAGCCAAGAATTTGTCGGTAGCGGGAGTTTCGGCACAGATACGCAGTATTTT.

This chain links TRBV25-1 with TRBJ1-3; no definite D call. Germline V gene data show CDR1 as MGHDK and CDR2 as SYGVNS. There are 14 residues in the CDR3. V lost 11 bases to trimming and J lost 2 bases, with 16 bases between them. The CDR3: CASVPGYPGNTIYF. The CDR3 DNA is TGTGCCTCAGTGCCGGGGTATCCTGGAAACACCATATATTTT.

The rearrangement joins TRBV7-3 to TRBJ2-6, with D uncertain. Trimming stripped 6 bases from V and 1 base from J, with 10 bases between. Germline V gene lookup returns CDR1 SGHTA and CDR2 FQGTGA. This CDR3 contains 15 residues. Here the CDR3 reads CASSPDWSGANVLTF. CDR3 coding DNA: TGTGCCAGCAGTCCCGACTGGTCTGGGGCCAACGTCCTGACTTTC.

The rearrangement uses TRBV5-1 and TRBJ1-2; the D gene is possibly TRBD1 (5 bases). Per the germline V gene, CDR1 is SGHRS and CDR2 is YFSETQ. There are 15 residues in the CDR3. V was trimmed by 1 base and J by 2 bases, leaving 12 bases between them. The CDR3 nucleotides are TGCGCCAGCAGCTTGCGGCAGGGAGGAAACTATGGCTACACCTTC. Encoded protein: CASSLRQGGNYGYTF.

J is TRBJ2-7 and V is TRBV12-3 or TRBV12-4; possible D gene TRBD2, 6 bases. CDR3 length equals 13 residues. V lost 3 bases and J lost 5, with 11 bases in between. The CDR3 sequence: CASSFGGRNEQYF. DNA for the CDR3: TGTGCCAGCAGTTTCGGGGGAAGGAACGAGCAGTACTTC.

The DNA for the CDR3 is TGTGCCAGCAGTAAACCGGGACTACTTTACGAGCAGTACTTC. Translated: CASSKPGLLYEQYF. The chain recombines TRBV11-3 with TRBJ2-7; 7 positions match TRBD2. Germline CDR1 SGHNT, CDR2 YENEEA. J gave up 4 bases and V 6 bases, and 9 bases lay outside the gene matches. This CDR3 is built from 14 residues.

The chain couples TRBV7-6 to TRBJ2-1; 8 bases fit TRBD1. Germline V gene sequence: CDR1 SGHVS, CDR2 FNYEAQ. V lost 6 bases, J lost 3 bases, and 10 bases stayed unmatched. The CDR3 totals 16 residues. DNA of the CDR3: TGTGCCAGCAGTCCTGCCACAGGGGGAAACTACAATGAGCAGTTCTTC. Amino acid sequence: CASSPATGGNYNEQFF.